This passage covers 28 T cell receptor beta chains from one sample sequenced in a study of T cells in Graves' hyperthyroidism and ophthalmopathy. RNA transcripts provided the source from which TCR beta CDR3 regions were amplified. The HTBI primer set drove a first-round RT-PCR of the TCR CDR3. TCRdb recomputed calls from the multiplex PCR reads with MiXCR, one row per CDR3 protein. The data contain roughly 290,000 distinct CDR3 sequences, about 15% of them seen just once; the ten biggest clones take up around 55%. Specimen: blood. The receptors were sampled from an older woman with Graves' ophthalmopathy.

This clonotype was seen a few times. This chain links TRBV5-5 with TRBJ1-5; no clear D gene. The germline V gene encodes CDR1 SGHKS and CDR2 YYEKEE (reference sequence). V was pared by 2 bases and J by 0 bases, with 9 bases between. The CDR3 contains 15 residues. The CDR3 DNA sequence: TGTGCCAGCAGCTTCTTGGTAGATAGCAATCAGCCCCAGCATTTT. Translation gives CASSFLVDSNQPQHF.

As to this clonotype: It may be a read error: a sequence one base away is much more abundant. CDR3 bases: TGTGCCAGCAGCCTCGGCTTAGCGGGGATCTGGTTCTTC. This translates into CASSLGLAGIWFF. V is TRBV7-2 and J is TRBJ2-1; 8 nucleotides line up with TRBD2. The CDR3 length is 13 residues. CDR1 is SGHTA, CDR2 FQGNSA, per germline. V was clipped by 5 bases and J by 15 bases; unmatched bases: 12.

This clonotype was counted ten times or more. The V gene is TRBV19, the J gene TRBJ2-1, with TRBD2 identical over 11 bases. CDR3 length equals 18 residues. Germline V CDR1 and CDR2: LNHDA, SQIVND (reference sequence). J lost 7 bases, V lost 6 bases, and 17 bases had no gene match. The CDR3 region is CASRDTRPGTSGPNEQFF. CDR3 coding DNA: TGTGCCAGTAGGGATACAAGACCCGGGACTAGCGGCCCGAATGAGCAGTTCTTC. Looking up the rest from reference TRBV19 and TRBJ2-1 gives the full variable domain: DGGITQSPKYLFRKEGQNVTLSCEQNLNHDAMYWYRQDPGQGLRLIYYSQIVNDFQKGDIAEGYSVSREKKESFPLTVTSAQKNPTAFYLCASRDTRPGTSGPNEQFFGPGTRLTVL.

The V and J genes are TRBV10-1 and TRBJ1-5, with 8 bases identical to TRBD1. Per germline, CDR1 WNHNN and CDR2 SYGVQD (reference sequence). The CDR3 has 16 amino acids. The trim removed 0 bases at V and 3 bases at J, leaving 4 bases unmatched. CDR3 in amino acids: CASSESQGDVNQPQHF. In nucleotides, the CDR3 is TGCGCCAGCAGTGAGTCACAGGGGGATGTCAATCAGCCCCAGCATTTT.

This clonotype came up a few times. This may arise from a read error, as a much more abundant clone is one base away. V usage is TRBV20-1 and J usage is TRBJ2-3; 8 bases map to TRBD2. The V segment lost 2 bases and the J segment 4 bases; nucleotides outside the gene matches: 11. The CDR3 is made up of 16 amino acids. Germline CDR1 reads DFQATT; CDR2 reads SNEGSKA (reference sequence). Here the CDR3 reads CSARPSSGRIADTQYF. In DNA, the CDR3 is TGCAGTGCTAGACCCTCTAGCGGGCGGATCGCAGATACGCAGTATTTT.

At least ten counts were recorded for this clonotype. V and J are TRBV6-2 or TRBV6-3 and TRBJ2-1; weak D call: TRBD2 (5 bases). The CDR3 runs to 18 residues. Germline V lookup: CDR1 MNHEY, CDR2 SVGEGT. Trimming pared 0 bases from V and 8 bases from J, leaving 23 bases between. The CDR3 DNA follows: TGTGCCAGCAGTTACTCCCTGGTGAGTGGGAGATCCAAGTATGAGCAGTTCTTC. Its protein is CASSYSLVSGRSKYEQFF.

This clonotype was seen repeatedly, ten times or more. The V call is TRBV12-3 or TRBV12-4, the J call TRBJ1-2, with TRBD1 as a possible D gene (5 bases). The CDR3 is made up of 14 amino acids. The V and J ends lost 0 bases and 8 bases respectively, with 13 bases between them. For the CDR3, the DNA is TGTGCCAGCAGTTTAGCGGCGGGGCTGGACGGCTACACCTTC. Encoded protein: CASSLAAGLDGYTF.

The CDR3 protein is CASSQSGYGYTF. The CDR3 DNA reads as TGCGCCAGCAGCCAATCAGGGTATGGCTACACCTTC. The chain joins TRBV4-3 to TRBJ1-2; D possibly corresponds to TRBD1 (5 bases). The germline CDR1 and CDR2 sequences are LGHNA and YSLEER. Between the trimmed V and J ends, which lost 2 bases and 5 bases, there was a span of 6 bases. CDR3 length: 12 residues.

This clonotype came up a few times. This rearrangement joins TRBV5-1 to TRBJ1-2; no reliable D call. Germline loops: CDR1 SGHRS, CDR2 YFSETQ. There are 15 residues in the CDR3. Trimming stripped 5 bases from V and 4 bases from J, with 18 bases between. The CDR3 DNA sequence: TGCGCCAGCAGTTCTGGGGTAGGGCCAATCTATGGCTACACCTTC. This translates into CASSSGVGPIYGYTF.

This clonotype was observed at least ten times. The chain employs TRBV12-3 or TRBV12-4 and TRBJ2-2, with unresolved D. This CDR3 is built from 12 residues. Trimming removed 3 bases at V and 5 bases at J, with 4 bases between. The CDR3 DNA follows: TGTGCCAGCAGTTTGGGTACCGGGGAGCTGTTTTTT. This codes for CASSLGTGELFF.

This clonotype occurred a few times. This chain links TRBV5-8 with TRBJ1-1; D unclear. This CDR3 contains 15 residues. The germline gives CDR1 SGHTS, CDR2 YDEGEE. Between the trimmed V and J ends, which lost 3 bases and 5 bases, there was a span of 17 bases. The chain's CDR3 is CASSSRLRGWTEAFF. For the CDR3, the DNA is TGTGCCAGCAGCTCCCGTTTACGGGGTTGGACTGAAGCTTTCTTT. Drawing the rest from reference TRBV5-8 and TRBJ1-1, the complete variable domain is EAGVTQSPTHLIKTRGQQATLRCSPISGHTSVYWYQQALGLGLQFLLWYDEGEERNRGNFPPRFSGRQFPNYSSELNVNALELEDSALYLCASSSRLRGWTEAFFGQGTRLTVV.

The chain has TRBV5-1 and TRBJ2-2; 10 nucleotides agree with TRBD2. Trimming took 4 bases from V and 3 from J; bases not matched to a gene: 9. The CDR3 runs to 17 residues. Germline V CDR1 and CDR2: SGHRS, YFSETQ. In nucleotides, the CDR3 is TGCGCCAGCAGCATTCGGCCGGGACTAGCGTACACCGGGGAGCTGTTTTTT. Protein sequence: CASSIRPGLAYTGELFF.

This clonotype has at least ten counts. V is TRBV12-3 or TRBV12-4 and J is TRBJ1-1; D unclear. CDR3 length: 14 residues. V was clipped by 5 bases and J by 10 bases, with 20 bases between them. The CDR3 loop reads CASSPFDVGSGAFF. The CDR3 DNA sequence: TGTGCCAGCAGTCCCTTCGACGTGGGAAGTGGAGCTTTCTTT.

This clonotype has just a few counts. The chain has TRBV7-8 and TRBJ2-7, with 11 bases lining up with TRBD2. Per the germline V gene, CDR1 is SGHVS and CDR2 is FQNEAQ. The CDR3 covers 15 residues. J lost 3 bases, V lost 5 bases, and 6 bases had no gene match. Here the CDR3 reads CASSKRLAGFYEQYF. The CDR3 nucleotides are TGTGCCAGCAGCAAGAGACTAGCGGGATTCTACGAGCAGTACTTC.

CDR3 in DNA: TGTGCCAGCTCACCCGTGACAGGGGGCGGATACGAGCAGTACTTC. Amino acids: CASSPVTGGGYEQYF. The chain recombines TRBV18 with TRBJ2-7, with 10 bases aligning to TRBD1. In germline, CDR1 is KGHSH, CDR2 LQKENI. Trimming took 3 bases from V and 4 from J; bases not matched to a gene: 6. The CDR3 length is 15 residues.

This clonotype was recorded at least ten times. V is TRBV30 and J is TRBJ1-1, with 9 nucleotides matching TRBD1. J was trimmed by 6 bases and V by 3 bases; bases with no gene match: 11. Germline-derived CDR1 and CDR2 are GTSNPN and SVGIG (reference sequence). This CDR3 has 15 amino acids. In nucleotides, the CDR3 is TGTGCCTGGAGGAAGTGGGACAGGGTCGTTGCTGAAGCTTTCTTT. Protein sequence: CAWRKWDRVVAEAFF.

Many counts were recorded for this clonotype. CDR3 protein: CASSLVVAEAFF. The CDR3 DNA reads as TGTGCCAGCAGCTTAGTGGTAGCTGAAGCTTTCTTT. This rearrangement joins TRBV11-2 to TRBJ1-1; no definite D call. Germline V gene sequence: CDR1 SGHAT, CDR2 FQNNGV. With 1 base removed from V and 6 bases from J, the gap between germline ends came to 6 bases. The CDR3 covers 12 residues.

This clonotype came up many times. This chain connects TRBV7-2 to TRBJ2-5; no clear D. There are 17 residues in the CDR3. V shed 3 bases and J shed 4 bases, with 21 bases lying between them. Germline CDR1 and CDR2: SGHTA and FQGNSA. The CDR3 protein is CASSLGSSTLNVETQYF. The CDR3 nucleotides are TGTGCCAGCAGCTTGGGCAGTTCGACATTGAACGTAGAGACCCAGTACTTC.

This clonotype was seen ten or more times. This chain connects TRBV18 to TRBJ2-5, with unresolved D. The ends were cut back, 2 bases at V and 3 bases at J, with 7 bases in the middle. Germline-derived CDR1 and CDR2 are KGHSH and LQKENI. The CDR3 is 13 residues long. The CDR3 bases are TGTGCCAGCTCACCAGGGTCGAAAGAGACCCAGTACTTC. Protein sequence: CASSPGSKETQYF.

This clonotype was seen at least ten times. V usage is TRBV7-6 and J usage is TRBJ1-5, with 7 bases identical to TRBD1. V dropped 1 base and J dropped 6; count of bases not matched to a gene: 6. The CDR3 loop spans 15 amino acids. Germline CDR1 and CDR2: SGHVS and FNYEAQ. The CDR3 bases are TGTGCCAGCAGCTTAGGCACAGGGGTTGGTCAGCCCCAGCATTTT. It codes for CASSLGTGVGQPQHF.

This clonotype was seen a few times. The chain couples TRBV27 to TRBJ1-5; tentative D call: TRBD1 (5 bases). The CDR3 is 13 amino acids. Trimming took off 6 bases at V and 8 bases at J, with 14 bases between the two ends. Germline CDR1 and CDR2: MNHEY and SMNVEV (reference sequence). The DNA of the CDR3 is TGTGCCAGCAGCCTACGGGGGGTTAAGCCCCAGCATTTT. Residues: CASSLRGVKPQHF.

This clonotype was detected ten times or more. The V and J genes are TRBV20-1 and TRBJ1-1, with D possibly being TRBD1 (5 bases). The V end lost 0 bases, the J end lost 3 bases, and 17 bases lay between the germline ends. The CDR3 length is 16 residues. Germline V CDR1 and CDR2: DFQATT, SNEGSKA (reference sequence). The CDR3 loop reads CSARDHGARVDTEAFF. The CDR3 nucleotides read TGCAGTGCTAGAGATCACGGGGCCAGAGTTGACACTGAAGCTTTCTTT.

The table lists this clonotype with many counts. The chain couples TRBV6-1 to TRBJ2-1; D may be TRBD2 (5 bases). The CDR3 length is 15 residues. Germline V gives CDR1 MNHNS, CDR2 SASEGT. Trimming pared 5 bases from V and 4 bases from J, leaving 15 bases between. CDR3 nucleotides: TGTGCCAGCAGTCCTCCGAGGGCACATTACAATGAGCAGTTCTTC. Encoded protein: CASSPPRAHYNEQFF.

This clonotype appeared many times. J is TRBJ1-2 and V is TRBV2; D is unresolved. CDR1 is SNHLY and CDR2 is FYNNEI in the germline V gene. The CDR3 is made up of 11 amino acids. The germline V and J ends were trimmed by 3 bases and 4 bases, with 3 bases remaining between them. The CDR3 bases are TGTGCCAGCAGTGAGAGCTATGGCTACACCTTC. It codes for CASSESYGYTF.

The rearrangement uses TRBV19 and TRBJ2-3; TRBD1 aligns across 9 bases. Germline values: CDR1 LNHDA, CDR2 SQIVND (reference sequence). This CDR3 contains 16 residues. V lost 5 bases and J lost 4; bases outside the gene matches: 10. The CDR3, as DNA: TGTGCCAGTAGTGCGTACTGGGACAGGGCTGCAGATACGCAGTATTTT. Amino acids: CASSAYWDRAADTQYF.

At least ten counts were recorded for this clonotype. The rearrangement uses TRBV5-5 and TRBJ2-7, with a possible D match to TRBD1 (6 bases). The germline gives CDR1 SGHKS, CDR2 YYEKEE (reference sequence). V gave up 4 bases and J gave up 0 bases, with 14 bases separating them. The CDR3 spans 15 residues. CDR3 DNA sequence: TGTGCCAGCAGCCCGGCCGGGACATCCTCCTACGAGCAGTACTTC. Its protein product is CASSPAGTSSYEQYF.

CDR3 protein: CASAKTGFSPLHF. CDR3 nucleotide sequence: TGCGCCAGCGCCAAGACAGGGTTCTCACCCCTCCACTTT. The chain employs TRBV5-1 and TRBJ1-6, with 7 bases fitting TRBD1. The CDR3 is 13 residues long. V lost 7 bases and J lost 10; bases outside the gene matches: 8. CDR1 and CDR2 from the germline V gene are SGHRS and YFSETQ.

The J gene is TRBJ2-5, the V gene TRBV30; unclear D gene. Trimming cost V 1 base and J 6 bases, with 9 bases left between them. Germline values: CDR1 GTSNPN, CDR2 SVGIG (reference sequence). There are 12 residues in the CDR3. The CDR3 DNA is TGTGCCTGGAGTGGAGTATGGAAGACCCAGTACTTC. Protein sequence: CAWSGVWKTQYF. Variable domain in full (rest from reference TRBV30 and TRBJ2-5): SQTIHQWPATLVQPVGSPLSLECTVEGTSNPNLYWYRQAAGRGLQLLFYSVGIGQISSEVPQNLSASRPQDRQFILSSKKLLLSDSGFYLCAWSGVWKTQYFGPGTRLLVL.